This is a list of T cell receptor beta chains from one sample in a study of T cell responses to AZD1222 COVID-19 vaccine. The repertoire was sequenced with immunoSEQ multiplex PCR; TCRdb's copy has only in-frame clones and lacks some. The sample contains around 170,000 clones, 90% of which appear only once. Sequenced material: peripheral blood, taken on day 0 of AZD1222 vaccination. The origin of the receptors is an adult in good health. Each CDR3 is given without its conserved first and last residue. The order of the fields is J gene, V gene, CDR3 protein.

J gene: TRBJ2-5; V gene: TRBV21-1; CDR3 protein: ASSRGQHAETQY
J gene: TRBJ1-5; V gene: TRBV19; CDR3 protein: ASSIGGHYSNQPQH
J gene: TRBJ2-2; V gene: TRBV19; CDR3 protein: ASSTGQGNTGELF
J gene: TRBJ2-4; V gene: TRBV15; CDR3 protein: ATSRDRGGAAKNIQY
J gene: TRBJ1-1; V gene: TRBV14; CDR3 protein: ASSQDPIPTEAF
J gene: TRBJ2-7; V gene: TRBV5-1; CDR3 protein: ASSLEVETHIYEQY
J gene: TRBJ1-6; V gene: TRBV6-5; CDR3 protein: ARRQGPGSPLH
J gene: TRBJ2-1; V gene: TRBV6-5; CDR3 protein: ASTFSGGAYNEQF
J gene: TRBJ2-2; V gene: TRBV7-8; CDR3 protein: ASSLGSLPTGELF
J gene: TRBJ2-6; V gene: TRBV2; CDR3 protein: ASRGTTLLTSSGANVLT
J gene: TRBJ1-2; V gene: TRBV4-1; CDR3 protein: ASSKPLDRDGYT
J gene: TRBJ1-2; V gene: TRBV21-1; CDR3 protein: ASIRDTRYGGYT
J gene: TRBJ1-2; V gene: TRBV19; CDR3 protein: ASSLVSGIYGYT
J gene: TRBJ1-2; V gene: TRBV25-1; CDR3 protein: ASIEGALYGYT
J gene: TRBJ1-6; V gene: TRBV19; CDR3 protein: ASRDTGLNSPLH
J gene: TRBJ1-4; V gene: TRBV11-3; CDR3 protein: ASSLTVGEKLF
J gene: TRBJ1-5; V gene: TRBV4-2; CDR3 protein: ASSQEGRGADQPQH
J gene: TRBJ2-7; V gene: TRBV7-2; CDR3 protein: ASSYMYEQY
J gene: TRBJ1-4; V gene: TRBV6-5; CDR3 protein: ASSYSNPGQTEKLF
J gene: TRBJ2-3; V gene: TRBV28; CDR3 protein: AMGGNEDTQY
J gene: TRBJ2-1; V gene: TRBV14; CDR3 protein: ASSPVGGAGGGDEQF
J gene: TRBJ1-1; V gene: TRBV27; CDR3 protein: ASRPQRNMNTEAF
J gene: TRBJ1-1; V gene: TRBV7-2; CDR3 protein: ASSYPPEAF
J gene: TRBJ2-1; V gene: TRBV7-6; CDR3 protein: ASSLAKEGNNEQF
J gene: TRBJ2-7; V gene: TRBV4-3; CDR3 protein: ASSVHTGTITGEQY
J gene: TRBJ1-5; V gene: TRBV27; CDR3 protein: ASSLSGRSNQPQH
J gene: TRBJ2-5; V gene: TRBV6-1; CDR3 protein: ASSEGKRQTQY
J gene: TRBJ1-1; V gene: TRBV3-1/TRBV3-2; CDR3 protein: ASSPRTGDTEAF
J gene: TRBJ2-1; V gene: TRBV6-5; CDR3 protein: ASSTVAGGRNEQF
J gene: TRBJ2-7; V gene: TRBV4-2; CDR3 protein: ASSGTGGESYEQY
J gene: TRBJ1-6; V gene: TRBV7-8; CDR3 protein: ASSLDLGQGVH
J gene: TRBJ2-7; V gene: TRBV5-5; CDR3 protein: ASSQSTGQGYYEQY
J gene: TRBJ1-3; V gene: TRBV11-2; CDR3 protein: ASSVGPALSSGNTIY
J gene: TRBJ1-6; V gene: TRBV19; CDR3 protein: ARLESSSYNSPLH
J gene: TRBJ2-7; V gene: TRBV18; CDR3 protein: ASSPTRDTGEQY
J gene: TRBJ2-7; V gene: TRBV19; CDR3 protein: ASSIDAETGRQY
J gene: TRBJ1-2; V gene: TRBV19; CDR3 protein: ASSIGGGSYGYT
J gene: TRBJ2-2; V gene: TRBV7-2; CDR3 protein: ASSQGPSSGTGELF
J gene: TRBJ1-5; V gene: TRBV19; CDR3 protein: ASSIVGGYSNQPQH
J gene: TRBJ1-2; V gene: TRBV28; CDR3 protein: ASSFLGALVNPFYGYT
J gene: TRBJ1-1; V gene: TRBV5-4; CDR3 protein: ASSHAGSGNTEAF
J gene: TRBJ1-1; V gene: TRBV6-1; CDR3 protein: ASNPQGRNTEAF
J gene: TRBJ1-4; V gene: TRBV5-1; CDR3 protein: ASSLTSGGFEKLF
J gene: TRBJ2-1; V gene: TRBV2; CDR3 protein: ASNRRGTSDNVAYNEQF
J gene: TRBJ1-5; V gene: TRBV4-1; CDR3 protein: ASSQDWLGVSGNQPQH
J gene: TRBJ2-7; V gene: TRBV18; CDR3 protein: ASSLTGQSYEQY
J gene: TRBJ1-2; V gene: TRBV7-9; CDR3 protein: ASSSGTRGNYGYT
J gene: TRBJ1-1; V gene: TRBV5-1; CDR3 protein: ASSLRVGMNTEAF
J gene: TRBJ1-4; V gene: TRBV11-2; CDR3 protein: ASSLSRGLDEKLF
J gene: TRBJ1-5; V gene: TRBV2; CDR3 protein: ASSPYPTGMGAQPQH
J gene: TRBJ1-4; V gene: TRBV7-2; CDR3 protein: ASSAYSEKLF
J gene: TRBJ1-1; V gene: TRBV19; CDR3 protein: ASSSQGGVWNTEAF
J gene: TRBJ2-5; V gene: TRBV3-1/TRBV3-2; CDR3 protein: ASSQESTRRETQY
J gene: TRBJ2-4; V gene: TRBV7-9; CDR3 protein: ASSLGTLGAKNIQY
J gene: TRBJ1-6; V gene: TRBV3-1/TRBV3-2; CDR3 protein: ASRQQGHNSPLH